One sample yielded the 26 T cell receptor beta chains listed below, sequenced in a study of OX40 agonist ivuxolimab in advanced cancers. Assay used: immunoSEQ multiplex PCR; TCRdb lists only in-frame clones, some missing. The sample carries some 71,000 clones, almost 85% recorded once. The material sequenced was CD4+ or CD8+ T cells sorted from blood, taken in a trial of the OX40 agonist ivuxolimab. The source of these receptors is an adult with an advanced solid tumor such as melanoma, head and neck, liver or kidney cancer.

The chain joins TRBV5-5 to TRBJ2-5; no definite D call. CDR1 and CDR2 (germline): SGHKS, YYEKEE (reference sequence). V lost 1 base, J lost 0 bases, and 7 bases lay in between. The CDR3 has 14 amino acids. The CDR3 nucleotides are TGTGCCAGCAGCTTGAGGCTGAACCAAGAGACCCAGTACTTC. Its translation: CASSLRLNQETQYF.

This sequence joins TRBV7-9 and TRBJ2-1; 9 bases are shared with TRBD1. CDR1 SEHNR and CDR2 FQNEAQ come from the germline V gene (reference sequence). CDR3 size: 15 residues. V shed 5 bases and J 8 bases; nucleotides not matched to a gene: 10. The CDR3 DNA follows: TGTGCCAGCAGCCTTACAGGGGGCTTTATGGATGAGCAGTTCTTC. Encoded protein: CASSLTGGFMDEQFF.

The chain is built from TRBV20-1 and TRBJ1-2; 7 positions match TRBD1. The CDR3 consists of 11 residues. Germline loops: CDR1 DFQATT, CDR2 SNEGSKA (reference sequence). After removal of 6 bases from V and 9 bases from J, the junction contained 7 bases not matched to a gene. DNA of the CDR3: TGCAGTGCACCGGGACAGTATAGCTACACCTTC. Its translation: CSAPGQYSYTF.

This clone was found a few times. Other DNA sequences in this specimen translate into the identical CDR3. The gene calls are TRBV30 and TRBJ1-1; D gene ambiguous. The length of the CDR3 is 12 residues. V dropped 4 bases and J dropped 0 bases, with 6 bases sitting between them. In germline, CDR1 is GTSNPN, CDR2 SVGIG (reference sequence). CDR3 residues: CAWKPMNTEAFF. The CDR3, as DNA: TGTGCCTGGAAACCTATGAACACTGAAGCTTTCTTT.

The gene calls are TRBV7-2 and TRBJ2-2; D is unresolved. The CDR3 consists of 12 residues. Per germline, CDR1 SGHTA and CDR2 FQGNSA. V was clipped by 4 bases and J by 1 base, with 1 base between them. CDR3 coding DNA: TGTGCCAGCAGCTGGAACACCGGGGAGCTGTTTTTT. It translates to CASSWNTGELFF.

The rearrangement joins TRBV6-5 to TRBJ2-2; D is unresolved. Trimming shortened V by 1 base and J by 6 bases, and 9 bases separated the two germline ends. The CDR3 extends over 14 amino acids. Germline V gene sequence: CDR1 MNHEY, CDR2 SVGAGI. CDR3 DNA sequence: TGTGCCAGCAGTTACTTCAAATCGGCCGGGGAGCTGTTTTTT. This encodes CASSYFKSAGELFF.

The CDR3 coding sequence is TGCAGCGTTGAGGACAGGGGTGTTTCTTACGAGCAGTACTTC. This encodes CSVEDRGVSYEQYF. The chain recombines TRBV29-1 with TRBJ2-7; 9 bases fit TRBD1. Germline values: CDR1 SQVTM, CDR2 ANQGSEA. The CDR3 has 14 residues. J was trimmed by 4 bases and V by 3 bases; bases with no gene match: 7.

This clone appeared a few times. This sequence joins TRBV11-3 and TRBJ2-7; maybe TRBD2 (5 bases). Trimming took off 5 bases at V and 3 bases at J, with 8 bases between the two ends. This CDR3 region has 12 residues. In germline, CDR1 is SGHNT, CDR2 YENEEA. The CDR3 loop reads CASSPDYYEQYF. The CDR3, as DNA: TGTGCCAGCAGCCCTGACTACTACGAGCAGTACTTC.

The rearrangement joins TRBV7-6 to TRBJ1-1; 8 bases line up with TRBD1. With 4 bases clipped from V and 4 bases from J, the junction kept 8 bases outside the gene matches. There are 15 residues in the CDR3. From germline, CDR1 is SGHVS and CDR2 FNYEAQ. For the CDR3, the DNA is TGTGCCAGCAGCTCCCTTCAGGGGGCTGGCACTGAAGCTTTCTTT. Protein sequence: CASSSLQGAGTEAFF.

The V call is TRBV5-4, the J call TRBJ2-5, with TRBD1 matching 7 bases. The germline V gene encodes CDR1 SGHNT and CDR2 YYREEE (reference sequence). Losses at the gene ends were 0 bases for V and 6 bases for J; bases not matched to a gene: 8. The CDR3 is made up of 15 amino acids. The CDR3 region is CASSLDARGTKTQYF. CDR3 DNA sequence: TGTGCCAGCAGCTTGGATGCCAGGGGGACCAAGACCCAGTACTTC.

V gene TRBV18 combines with J gene TRBJ2-1; D not resolved. This CDR3 region has 15 residues. Germline V lookup: CDR1 KGHSH, CDR2 LQKENI. Trimming pared 3 bases from V and 6 bases from J, leaving 15 bases between. CDR3 DNA: TGTGCCAGCTCACCTCAGAGAATACCCAGCAATGAGCAGTTCTTC. This translates into CASSPQRIPSNEQFF.

This chain links TRBV10-3 with TRBJ1-5; 8 nucleotides agree with TRBD1. The CDR3 length is 15 residues. After removal of 10 bases from V and 0 bases from J, the junction contained 8 bases not matched to a gene. Germline-derived CDR1 and CDR2 are ENHRY and SYGVKD. CDR3: CATSGTGPSNQPQHF. DNA of the CDR3: TGTGCCACTTCGGGGACAGGACCTAGCAATCAGCCCCAGCATTTT.

This clone was found once. The chain combines TRBV7-3 with TRBJ1-5; D gene uncertain. This CDR3 comprises 16 residues. The ends were cut back, 5 bases at V and 0 bases at J, with 14 bases in the middle. Germline loops: CDR1 SGHTA, CDR2 FQGTGA. CDR3 DNA sequence: TGTGCCAGCAGCCCCTCCTTGAGGCATAGCAATCAGCCCCAGCATTTT. This codes for CASSPSLRHSNQPQHF. The full variable domain, rest sourced from reference TRBV7-3 and TRBJ1-5, is GAGVSQTPSNKVTEKGKYVELRCDPISGHTALYWYRQSLGQGPEFLIYFQGTGAADDSGLPNDRFFAVRPEGSVSTLKIQRTERGDSAVYLCASSPSLRHSNQPQHFGDGTRLSIL.

This clone was seen only a few times. The chain joins TRBV5-1 to TRBJ2-5, with TRBD2 identical over 7 bases. This CDR3 is built from 20 residues. The germline V gene encodes CDR1 SGHRS and CDR2 YFSETQ. Unmatched junction bases numbered 19, after V lost 0 bases and J lost 2 bases. The DNA for the CDR3 is TGCGCCAGCAGCTTGGTTGGGACCCGTGGGGCCGGCGGGAGTCAAGAGACCCAGTACTTC. It encodes CASSLVGTRGAGGSQETQYF.

V is TRBV5-4 and J is TRBJ2-7; possible D gene TRBD1, 6 bases. CDR3 length: 17 residues. Trimming removed 0 bases at V and 5 bases at J, with 21 bases between. The germline V gene encodes CDR1 SGHNT and CDR2 YYREEE (reference sequence). DNA of the CDR3: TGTGCCAGCAGCTTGGGCGGCCGGAGGACAGCAGATCACGAGCAGTACTTC. Residues: CASSLGGRRTADHEQYF.

The chain joins TRBV15 to TRBJ2-1, with 10 nucleotides matching TRBD2. V lost 2 bases to trimming and J lost 7 bases; unmatched junction nucleotides: 8. Germline V lookup: CDR1 LNHNV, CDR2 YYDKDF (reference sequence). The CDR3 extends over 16 amino acids. The CDR3 bases are TGTGCCACCAGCAGAACTCTAGCGGGAGCAGGGAATGAGCAGTTCTTC. Its protein is CATSRTLAGAGNEQFF.

The gene calls are TRBV2 and TRBJ1-2, with D perhaps matching TRBD1 (6 bases). CDR1 SNHLY and CDR2 FYNNEI come from the germline V gene. With 6 bases removed from V and 8 bases from J, the gap between germline ends came to 13 bases. The CDR3 covers 12 residues. CDR3 protein: CASSGDMGGYTF. In DNA, the CDR3 is TGTGCCAGCAGCGGGGACATGGGGGGCTACACCTTC.

The chain employs TRBV7-9 and TRBJ1-5; 10 bases are shared with TRBD1. The length of the CDR3 is 14 residues. After removal of 5 bases from V and 5 bases from J, the junction contained 3 bases not matched to a gene. Per the germline V gene, CDR1 is SEHNR and CDR2 is FQNEAQ (reference sequence). The CDR3 protein is CASSPGTGDQPQHF. CDR3 in DNA: TGTGCCAGCAGCCCAGGGACAGGGGATCAGCCCCAGCATTTT. Filled out from reference TRBV7-9 and TRBJ1-5, the complete variable domain reads DTGVSQNPRHKITKRGQNVTFRCDPISEHNRLYWYRQTLGQGPEFLTYFQNEAQLEKSRLLSDRFSAERPKGSFSTLEIQRTEQGDSAMYLCASSPGTGDQPQHFGDGTRLSIL.

In the case of this clone: Compared with germline, one end of the junction differs, possibly owing to a read error. The sample holds other DNA sequences that translate to the same CDR3. The chain joins TRBV28 to TRBJ1-1; D is unresolved. This CDR3 has 11 residues. Germline V lookup: CDR1 MDHEN, CDR2 SYDVKM. The CDR3 spells CASEVNTEAFF. The CDR3 bases are TGTGCCAGCGAAGTGAACACTGAAGCCTTCTTT.

This sequence joins TRBV10-3 and TRBJ2-1; D remains ambiguous. The CDR3 is 10 amino acids. Germline lookup yields CDR1 ENHRY and CDR2 SYGVKD. The V and J ends lost 8 bases and 10 bases respectively, with 9 bases between them. CDR3 in amino acids: CAIGTYEQFF. The DNA of the CDR3 is TGTGCCATCGGAACGTACGAGCAGTTCTTC.

The chain couples TRBV19 to TRBJ2-1, with 10 bases identical to TRBD2. The CDR3 sequence is 17 residues long. CDR1 and CDR2 from the germline V gene are LNHDA and SQIVND (reference sequence). V dropped 2 bases and J dropped 3; count of bases not matched to a gene: 7. CDR3 coding DNA: TGTGCCAGTAGTATAAGGTCTAGCGGGAGTATCTACAATGAGCAGTTCTTC. As protein: CASSIRSSGSIYNEQFF.

This clone occurred a few times. The chain recombines TRBV6-5 with TRBJ1-3; perhaps TRBD1 as D (5 bases). The germline V gene encodes CDR1 MNHEY and CDR2 SVGAGI. The CDR3 has 16 amino acids. Trimming removed 2 bases from V and 0 bases from J, with 11 bases in between. The CDR3 sequence: CASSYGGALSGNTIYF. CDR3 DNA: TGTGCCAGCAGTTACGGAGGGGCCCTCTCTGGAAACACCATATATTTT.

The V gene is TRBV5-1, the J gene TRBJ1-5, with 8 bases fitting TRBD1. Germline V gives CDR1 SGHRS, CDR2 YFSETQ. This CDR3 region has 15 residues. The ends lost 0 bases at V and 3 bases at J; junction bases unmatched: 2. For the CDR3, the DNA is TGCGCCAGCAGCTTGGCAGGGGGCTCCAATCAGCCCCAGCATTTT. Amino acids: CASSLAGGSNQPQHF.

V usage is TRBV5-8 and J usage is TRBJ1-2; D gene ambiguous. The germline CDR1 and CDR2 sequences are SGHTS and YDEGEE. V was trimmed by 2 bases and J by 1 base, leaving 9 bases between them. There are 14 residues in the CDR3. CDR3 in DNA: TGTGCCAGCAGCTTTTCTAGGGATAACTATGGCTACACCTTC. It is translated as CASSFSRDNYGYTF. The full variable domain, its missing parts supplied by reference TRBV5-8 and TRBJ1-2, is EAGVTQSPTHLIKTRGQQATLRCSPISGHTSVYWYQQALGLGLQFLLWYDEGEERNRGNFPPRFSGRQFPNYSSELNVNALELEDSALYLCASSFSRDNYGYTFGSGTRLTVV.

About this clone itself: The same CDR3 can be traced to other DNA sequences in this sample. The chain employs TRBV9 and TRBJ2-5, with unresolved D. This CDR3 comprises 14 residues. CDR1 and CDR2 from the germline V gene are SGDLS and YYNGEE. Trimming pared 0 bases from V and 4 bases from J, leaving 10 bases between. The CDR3 region has the DNA TGTGCCAGCAGCGTAGACGGGTCGGTAGAGACCCAGTACTTC. This encodes CASSVDGSVETQYF.

This sequence joins TRBV5-5 and TRBJ2-5, with 9 bases identical to TRBD1. The ends lost 3 bases at V and 4 bases at J; junction bases unmatched: 4. Germline CDR1 SGHKS, CDR2 YYEKEE (reference sequence). The CDR3 covers 14 residues. The CDR3 DNA follows: TGTGCCAGCAGCTCCGGGACAGGGACAGAGACCCAGTACTTC. Translating it yields CASSSGTGTETQYF.